Listed below are T cell receptor beta chains from one sample, sequenced in a study of T-cell memory formation after mild COVID-19. TCRdb reprocessed the 5' RACE reads via MiXCR and lists one record per CDR3 protein. The profile covers more than 250,000 distinct CDR3 sequences, with around 15% appearing a single time and roughly 22% taken by the ten largest. The material sequenced was PBMCs or a T cell subset sorted from them (not recorded which). The receptor set was obtained from a man between 18 and 29 years old who had mild COVID-19 (a few samples of this study predate the infection). Cell type and time point are not known. The CDR3 runs from the conserved cysteine through the conserved F or W. Each record gives: clone size, V gene, J gene, D gene, CDR3 DNA, CDR3 protein. The D gene is left open where the match is weak. A row's size may be missing; if present it is once, few, many or a size class.

>once|TRBV28|TRBJ2-3|-
TGTGCCAGCAGTTGGCTAGCGCCCAGCACAGATACGCAGTATTTT
CASSWLAPSTDTQYF
>-|TRBV6-5|TRBJ2-3|TRBD2
TGTGCCAGCAGTTACTCGCCGCGGGGGGGCAGGGATACGCAGTATTTT
CASSYSPRGGRDTQYF
>-|TRBV6-5|TRBJ1-3|-
TGTGCCAGCAGAACAGAGAGTGGAAACACCATATATTTT
CASRTESGNTIYF
>few|TRBV18|TRBJ2-1|-
TGTGCCAGCTCACCTACTAGCTTCGACAATGAGCAGTTCTTC
CASSPTSFDNEQFF
>few|TRBV12-3/TRBV12-4|TRBJ2-3|TRBD2
TGTGCCAGCAGTTTAATAGCGGGGGGCGGGGATACGCAGTATTTT
CASSLIAGGGDTQYF
>few|TRBV19|TRBJ1-2|-
TGTGCCAGTAGTTTGGGTCGCAGCTACACCTTC
CASSLGRSYTF
>few|TRBV5-6|TRBJ1-1|-
TGTGCCAGCCGCCGGACCGGGGCAAACACTGAAGCTTTCTTT
CASRRTGANTEAFF
>few|TRBV5-5|TRBJ1-1|-
TGTGCCAGCAGCCCGGATGCGAACACTGAAGCTTTCTTT
CASSPDANTEAFF
>many|TRBV5-1|TRBJ1-2|-
TGCGCCAGCAGCTTCGGGCAGGGCGGAGGCTACACCTTC
CASSFGQGGGYTF
>few|TRBV20-1|TRBJ1-1|-
TGCAGTGCTAGTCCGGACGGTCTTATGAACACTGAAGCTTTCTTT
CSASPDGLMNTEAFF
>-|TRBV11-2|TRBJ2-7|TRBD2
TGTGCCAGCAGCTTAGGGGGTAGCGGGGAGTACGAGCAGTACTTC
CASSLGGSGEYEQYF
>few|TRBV7-3|TRBJ2-3|TRBD1
TGTGCCAGCAGCCAAGACAGGGGTCGGGCAGATACGCAGTATTTT
CASSQDRGRADTQYF
>-|TRBV12-3/TRBV12-4|TRBJ1-1|-
TGTGCCAGCAGTTTGGCGGCAGGGACTAACACTGAAGCTTTCTTT
CASSLAAGTNTEAFF
>-|TRBV4-1|TRBJ2-2|-
TGCGCCAGCAGCCAAGACTCCGGGGCATCCGGGGAGCTGTTTTTT
CASSQDSGASGELFF
>few|TRBV12-3/TRBV12-4|TRBJ2-3|-
TGTGCCAGCAGCCGCAGCGGGACACGCGGCGATACGCAGTATTTT
CASSRSGTRGDTQYF
>few|TRBV11-2|TRBJ2-1|-
TGTGCCAGCATGGAGTACAATGAGCAGTTCTTC
CASMEYNEQFF
>few|TRBV7-9|TRBJ2-7|-
TGTGCCAGCAGCCAAGGGTCGGGACACATCATAGAGCAGTACTTC
CASSQGSGHIIEQYF
>-|TRBV7-9|TRBJ2-1|-
TGTGCCAGCAGCTTAGTTCTCTATGAGCAGTTCTTC
CASSLVLYEQFF
>-|TRBV5-1|TRBJ2-3|-
TGCGCCAGCAGCTGGCGGACCAGTCACGGAGGGACAGATACGCAGTATTTT
CASSWRTSHGGTDTQYF
>many|TRBV6-2/TRBV6-3|TRBJ2-7|-
TGTGCCAGCAGTTACGGGCAGGCGAGCTCCTACGAGCAGTACTTC
CASSYGQASSYEQYF
>few|TRBV20-1|TRBJ2-7|TRBD2
TGCAGTGCATTGAGCGGGGGCCTGACCTACGAGCAGTACTTC
CSALSGGLTYEQYF
>-|TRBV24-1|TRBJ2-1|-
TGTGCCACCAGTGATTTGGGGTTGAGCGGGCGCAATGAGCAGTTCTTC
CATSDLGLSGRNEQFF
>-|TRBV7-2|TRBJ2-5|-
TGTGCCAGCAGCTTGGGGATAAGAGAGACCCAGTACTTC
CASSLGIRETQYF
>-|TRBV29-1|TRBJ1-2|TRBD1
TGCAGCGTGGGGGAACAGGGGAACTATGGCTACACCTTC
CSVGEQGNYGYTF
>few|TRBV7-2|TRBJ2-5|TRBD2
TGTGCCAGCAGCTCCAGACTAGCGGGGGGGCCGGAGACCCAGTACTTC
CASSSRLAGGPETQYF
>few|TRBV6-5|TRBJ2-5|TRBD1
TGTGCCAGCAGTTACGACAGGGGGGAGACCCAGTACTTC
CASSYDRGETQYF
>-|TRBV19|TRBJ1-1|-
TGTGCCAGTACCCCACTACCCCGGGGGAACACTGAAGCTTTCTTT
CASTPLPRGNTEAFF
>-|TRBV6-2/TRBV6-3|TRBJ1-5|-
TGTGCCAGCAGTTACCCAGGACATGGCAATCAGCCCCAGCATTTT
CASSYPGHGNQPQHF
>many|TRBV5-5|TRBJ2-1|-
TGTGCCAGCAATATTGGTAATGAGCAGTTCTTC
CASNIGNEQFF
>-|TRBV6-6|TRBJ2-5|-
TGTGCCAGCAGCCAAGGGGTGGCGATCCTTGAGACCCAGTACTTC
CASSQGVAILETQYF
>few|TRBV29-1|TRBJ2-6|-
TGCAGCGTCCTCCGGGGAGTTAACGTCCTGACTTTC
CSVLRGVNVLTF
>-|TRBV5-6|TRBJ2-5|-
TGTGCCAGCAGCTTCGGGTCTTACCAAGAGACCCAGTACTTC
CASSFGSYQETQYF
>many|TRBV7-8|TRBJ2-5|TRBD2
TGTGCCAGCAGCTTAGCGCGGCTAGCGGGGGTTGAGACCCAGTACTTC
CASSLARLAGVETQYF
>few|TRBV7-2|TRBJ2-2|-
TGTGCCAGCAGCCGGGACACAACGAACACCGGGGAGCTGTTTTTT
CASSRDTTNTGELFF
>few|TRBV5-1|TRBJ1-3|-
TGCGCCAGCAGCTTAGATTTTGCCCAAAGAGACTCTGGAAACACCATATATTTT
CASSLDFAQRDSGNTIYF
>-|TRBV4-3|TRBJ2-7|-
TGCGCCAGCAGCCAAGATCTCCTTTCAAGCTCCTACGAGCAGTACTTC
CASSQDLLSSSYEQYF
>-|TRBV5-6|TRBJ1-5|-
TGTGCCAGCAGCACAACGAGTCAGCCCCAGCATTTT
CASSTTSQPQHF
>many|TRBV6-1|TRBJ2-5|-
TGTGCCAGCAGTGAACAACTGGAGACCCAGTACTTC
CASSEQLETQYF
>-|TRBV4-3|TRBJ1-2|-
TGCGCCAGCAGCCAAGATTGGCGAGAGGTCAGGGACGAGTCTGGCTACACCTTC
CASSQDWREVRDESGYTF
>-|TRBV5-1|TRBJ2-1|-
TGCGCCAGCAGCTTAGGATTTGGTCTTGAGCAGTTCTTC
CASSLGFGLEQFF
>many|TRBV20-1|TRBJ2-3|-
TGCAGTGCTATAACCAGCGGTTCCACAGATACGCAGTATTTT
CSAITSGSTDTQYF
>-|TRBV4-1|TRBJ2-7|-
TGCGCCAGCAGCCCACCAGGGCTCCCCTACGAGCAGTACTTC
CASSPPGLPYEQYF
>many|TRBV11-2|TRBJ2-5|TRBD2
TGTGCCAGCAGACAACTAGCGGGGAGCCAAGAGACCCAGTACTTC
CASRQLAGSQETQYF
>few|TRBV6-2/TRBV6-3|TRBJ2-3|TRBD2
TGTGCCAGCAGTTACAGCGGGGGGCCACGCACAGATACGCAGTATTTT
CASSYSGGPRTDTQYF
>few|TRBV6-2/TRBV6-3|TRBJ2-2|-
TGTGCCAGCCGGACAGCCGATACCGGGGAGCTGTTTTTT
CASRTADTGELFF
>many|TRBV5-1|TRBJ2-5|TRBD1
TGCGCCAGCAGCTCGACAGGGCCGGAGACCCAGTACTTC
CASSSTGPETQYF
>-|TRBV6-6|TRBJ1-5|-
TGTGCCAGCAGTCAGGGACTAGTTGGCAATCAGCCCCAGCATTTT
CASSQGLVGNQPQHF
>many|TRBV7-8|TRBJ1-5|TRBD1
TGTGCCAGCAGCCGCGACCAGGGGGCCCAGCATTTT
CASSRDQGAQHF
>few|TRBV7-2|TRBJ2-1|TRBD2
TGTGCCAGCAGCTTCCCCAGCGGGGGATACGCGTACAATGAGCAGTTCTTC
CASSFPSGGYAYNEQFF
>few|TRBV29-1|TRBJ2-3|-
TGCAGCGTTGATTCAGCAACAGATACGCAGTATTTT
CSVDSATDTQYF
>-|TRBV5-6|TRBJ1-6|-
TGTGCCAGCAGCTTGGTCGCCGGGTCACCCCTCCACTTT
CASSLVAGSPLHF
>-|TRBV4-2|TRBJ2-1|TRBD2
TGTGCCAGCAGCCCGGGGGTAGCGGGGGGGGTAAGGCAGTTCTTC
CASSPGVAGGVRQFF
>few|TRBV12-3/TRBV12-4|TRBJ1-5|TRBD1
TGTGCCAGCAGTCCGGGACAGTCCGAAGCCCAGCATTTT
CASSPGQSEAQHF